This is a list of T cell receptor beta chains from one sample in a study of T-cell memory formation after mild COVID-19. TCRdb processed the 5' RACE reads anew with MiXCR; each CDR3 protein has one entry. The table shows about 430,000 distinct CDR3 sequences, with roughly 18% occurring only once. The sample comprised PBMCs or a T cell subset sorted from them (not recorded which). All receptors come from a man aged 18 to 35 who had mild COVID-19 (a few samples of this study predate the infection). Cell type and time point are not known. Both conserved end residues are part of each CDR3. A D gene is named only where the DNA matches it firmly. Clone size, where shown, is once, few, many, or a class for clones that have expanded.

size: many
J: TRBJ1-3
V: TRBV12-3/TRBV12-4
D: NA
CDR3: CASIPFTGTVSGNTIYF
DNA: TGTGCCAGTATACCGTTTACAGGGACTGTGTCTGGAAACACCATATATTTT

size: few
J: TRBJ2-3
V: TRBV7-6
D: NA
CDR3: CASSVTPGDTQYF
DNA: TGTGCCAGCAGCGTCACGCCGGGGGATACGCAGTATTTT

size: NA
J: TRBJ2-7
V: TRBV11-2
D: TRBD2
CDR3: CASSSLDGLAGGPPYEQYF
DNA: TGTGCCAGCAGCTCTCTCGACGGACTAGCGGGGGGCCCCCCCTACGAGCAGTACTTC

size: few
J: TRBJ1-2
V: TRBV18
D: NA
CDR3: CASSATASYGYTF
DNA: TGTGCCAGCTCCGCGACAGCGAGCTATGGCTACACCTTC

size: few
J: TRBJ2-1
V: TRBV11-2
D: TRBD2
CDR3: CASRLAGARFFEQFF
DNA: TGTGCCAGCAGATTAGCGGGGGCCCGGTTTTTTGAGCAGTTCTTC

size: few
J: TRBJ2-5
V: TRBV7-8
D: TRBD2
CDR3: CASSRLAGGPRETQYF
DNA: TGTGCCAGCAGCAGACTAGCGGGGGGGCCCAGGGAGACCCAGTACTTC

size: many
J: TRBJ2-1
V: TRBV7-2
D: NA
CDR3: CASSLGFGLDEQFF
DNA: TGTGCCAGCAGCTTAGGATTTGGCTTGGATGAGCAGTTCTTC

size: NA
J: TRBJ2-3
V: TRBV5-1
D: TRBD2
CDR3: CASSAGLAGDIDTQYF
DNA: TGCGCCAGCAGCGCGGGGCTAGCGGGGGATATAGATACGCAGTATTTT

size: few
J: TRBJ2-1
V: TRBV3-1
D: NA
CDR3: CASSRRRGEQFF
DNA: TGTGCCAGCAGCCGCCGACGAGGTGAGCAGTTCTTC

size: NA
J: TRBJ2-3
V: TRBV6-5
D: NA
CDR3: CASSYSLRTDSWSTDTQYF
DNA: TGTGCCAGCAGTTACTCGTTGCGGACGGACTCCTGGAGCACAGATACGCAGTATTTT

size: many
J: TRBJ2-2
V: TRBV12-3/TRBV12-4
D: NA
CDR3: CASSLGPGGRNTGELFF
DNA: TGTGCCAGCAGTTTGGGGCCAGGGGGGCGAAACACCGGGGAGCTGTTTTTT

size: NA
J: TRBJ2-3
V: TRBV7-9
D: NA
CDR3: CASSPRQPTNTQYF
DNA: TGTGCCAGCAGCCCCCGACAGCCGACAAATACGCAGTATTTT

size: few
J: TRBJ1-5
V: TRBV4-3
D: NA
CDR3: CASSHGWGEQNQPQHF
DNA: TGCGCCAGCAGCCACGGGTGGGGGGAACAAAATCAGCCCCAGCATTTT

size: few
J: TRBJ2-5
V: TRBV7-2
D: NA
CDR3: CASSFAPGRRGVQYF
DNA: TGTGCCAGCAGCTTTGCACCGGGGAGGAGAGGAGTCCAGTACTTC

size: NA
J: TRBJ1-5
V: TRBV5-5
D: NA
CDR3: CASSLGVPTPNQPQHF
DNA: TGTGCCAGCAGCTTGGGGGTCCCGACCCCCAATCAGCCCCAGCATTTT

size: NA
J: TRBJ2-7
V: TRBV30
D: TRBD1
CDR3: CAWSVGTGMLYEQYF
DNA: TGTGCCTGGAGTGTAGGGACAGGGATGTTGTACGAGCAGTACTTC

size: many
J: TRBJ1-4
V: TRBV20-1
D: NA
CDR3: CSATGATNEKLFF
DNA: TGCAGTGCTACAGGGGCAACTAATGAAAAACTGTTTTTT

size: NA
J: TRBJ1-5
V: TRBV15
D: NA
CDR3: CATSREADNQPQHF
DNA: TGTGCCACCAGCAGAGAGGCAGATAATCAGCCCCAGCATTTT

size: NA
J: TRBJ1-6
V: TRBV6-2/TRBV6-3
D: NA
CDR3: CASSYDGFPDNSPLHF
DNA: TGTGCCAGCAGTTACGACGGGTTTCCCGATAATTCACCCCTCCACTTT

size: NA
J: TRBJ2-3
V: TRBV7-9
D: NA
CDR3: CASSESTAPDTQYF
DNA: TGTGCCAGCAGCGAGTCGACTGCCCCAGATACGCAGTATTTT

size: many
J: TRBJ2-1
V: TRBV2
D: NA
CDR3: CASSFPNEQFF
DNA: TGTGCCAGCAGTTTTCCCAATGAGCAGTTCTTC

size: NA
J: TRBJ1-4
V: TRBV4-1
D: NA
CDR3: CASSPAGSPATNEKLFF
DNA: TGCGCCAGCAGCCCGGCGGGGAGCCCCGCAACTAATGAAAAACTGTTTTTT

size: NA
J: TRBJ1-5
V: TRBV6-1
D: NA
CDR3: CASSEGGLRPQHF
DNA: TGTGCCAGCAGTGAGGGGGGCTTACGGCCCCAGCATTTT

size: NA
J: TRBJ1-2
V: TRBV5-1
D: TRBD1
CDR3: CASSLGQGANGYTF
DNA: TGCGCCAGCAGCTTGGGACAGGGGGCAAATGGCTACACCTTC

size: NA
J: TRBJ1-4
V: TRBV12-3/TRBV12-4
D: TRBD1
CDR3: CASSSRGVSEKLFF
DNA: TGTGCCAGCAGTTCCAGGGGGGTGAGTGAAAAACTGTTTTTT

size: many
J: TRBJ2-3
V: TRBV2
D: TRBD1
CDR3: CASSESLTGLHTDTQYF
DNA: TGTGCCAGCAGTGAGAGTTTGACAGGGTTGCACACAGATACGCAGTATTTT

size: few
J: TRBJ2-1
V: TRBV24-1
D: TRBD2
CDR3: CATSESGTSGGGRSFF
DNA: TGTGCCACCAGTGAGTCCGGGACTAGCGGGGGGGGAAGGTCGTTCTTC

size: NA
J: TRBJ2-1
V: TRBV20-1
D: NA
CDR3: CSASGVLREFF
DNA: TGCAGTGCTAGTGGGGTCCTTCGGGAGTTCTTC

size: NA
J: TRBJ2-1
V: TRBV6-1
D: TRBD1
CDR3: CASSGGQGDYNEQFF
DNA: TGTGCCAGCAGTGGGGGACAGGGAGACTACAATGAGCAGTTCTTC

size: NA
J: TRBJ1-2
V: TRBV18
D: NA
CDR3: CASSPRAGTYGYTF
DNA: TGTGCCAGCTCACCACGGGCGGGGACCTATGGCTACACCTTC

size: NA
J: TRBJ1-4
V: TRBV2
D: TRBD1
CDR3: CASNPQGTGEKLFF
DNA: TGTGCCAGCAACCCACAGGGGACGGGAGAAAAACTGTTTTTT

size: NA
J: TRBJ1-4
V: TRBV7-9
D: NA
CDR3: CASSPTTGANEKLFF
DNA: TGTGCCAGCAGCCCCACGACGGGGGCTAATGAAAAACTGTTTTTT

size: few
J: TRBJ1-1
V: TRBV9
D: NA
CDR3: CASSGWATEAFF
DNA: TGTGCCAGCAGCGGCTGGGCCACTGAAGCTTTCTTT

size: few
J: TRBJ1-1
V: TRBV10-3
D: TRBD1
CDR3: CAISGQGRTEAFF
DNA: TGTGCCATCAGTGGACAGGGGCGGACTGAAGCTTTCTTT

size: NA
J: TRBJ1-2
V: TRBV30
D: NA
CDR3: CAWSEGWLDGYTF
DNA: TGTGCCTGGAGTGAAGGGTGGTTGGATGGCTACACCTTC

size: NA
J: TRBJ2-7
V: TRBV29-1
D: NA
CDR3: CSVVSTIYEQYF
DNA: TGCAGCGTTGTTTCGACAATCTACGAGCAGTACTTC

size: few
J: TRBJ2-1
V: TRBV27
D: NA
CDR3: CASSLAAYNEQFF
DNA: TGTGCCAGCAGTTTAGCAGCATACAATGAGCAGTTCTTC

size: few
J: TRBJ2-1
V: TRBV5-1
D: TRBD2
CDR3: CASSRQTSGDEQFF
DNA: TGCGCCAGCAGCCGCCAAACTAGCGGAGATGAGCAGTTCTTC

size: few
J: TRBJ1-1
V: TRBV7-6
D: TRBD1
CDR3: CASSLSDRGGGEAFF
DNA: TGTGCCAGCAGCTTATCGGACAGGGGTGGTGGTGAAGCTTTCTTT

size: many
J: TRBJ2-5
V: TRBV7-7
D: NA
CDR3: CASSPDIQETQYF
DNA: TGTGCCAGCAGCCCGGACATACAAGAGACCCAGTACTTC

size: few
J: TRBJ2-1
V: TRBV29-1
D: NA
CDR3: CSVASPWDEQFF
DNA: TGCAGCGTTGCTAGTCCTTGGGATGAGCAGTTCTTC

size: NA
J: TRBJ2-5
V: TRBV11-2
D: TRBD1
CDR3: CASSPLEGAKWETQYF
DNA: TGTGCCAGCAGCCCACTAGAGGGGGCTAAATGGGAGACCCAGTACTTC

size: many
J: TRBJ2-3
V: TRBV4-1
D: NA
CDR3: CASSQPSSGDTQYF
DNA: TGCGCCAGCAGCCAACCATCCTCCGGAGATACGCAGTATTTT

size: few
J: TRBJ2-3
V: TRBV27
D: NA
CDR3: CASSLGSYPTDTQYF
DNA: TGTGCCAGCAGTTTAGGGTCCTACCCCACAGATACGCAGTATTTT

size: many
J: TRBJ2-3
V: TRBV5-1
D: NA
CDR3: CASRDVNEDTQYF
DNA: TGCGCCAGCCGGGACGTAAACGAGGATACGCAGTATTTT

size: few
J: TRBJ1-6
V: TRBV2
D: NA
CDR3: CASSPTGRSPLHF
DNA: TGTGCCAGCAGCCCCACAGGGCGCTCACCCCTCCACTTT

size: NA
J: TRBJ1-1
V: TRBV9
D: NA
CDR3: CASSVVSGEVIGNTEAFF
DNA: TGTGCCAGCAGCGTAGTTTCGGGGGAGGTAATCGGGAACACTGAAGCTTTCTTT

size: NA
J: TRBJ2-2
V: TRBV12-3/TRBV12-4
D: NA
CDR3: CASSRVVTGELFF
DNA: TGTGCCAGCTCACGTGTGGTCACCGGGGAGCTGTTTTTT

size: NA
J: TRBJ1-1
V: TRBV4-3
D: NA
CDR3: CASSQVAQPNTEVFF
DNA: TGCGCCAGCAGCCAAGTAGCCCAACCGAACACTGAAGTTTTCTTT

size: few
J: TRBJ1-2
V: TRBV20-1
D: NA
CDR3: CSASHRGKGYGYTF
DNA: TGCAGTGCTAGCCACAGAGGGAAAGGCTATGGCTACACCTTC

size: NA
J: TRBJ1-6
V: TRBV3-1
D: NA
CDR3: CASSQEQRSNSPLHF
DNA: TGTGCCAGCAGCCAAGAGCAGAGATCGAATTCACCCCTCCACTTT

size: NA
J: TRBJ1-1
V: TRBV6-5
D: TRBD1
CDR3: CASSYLRQGFTEAFF
DNA: TGTGCCAGCAGTTACCTTCGACAGGGGTTCACTGAAGCTTTCTTT

size: few
J: TRBJ2-2
V: TRBV14
D: NA
CDR3: CASSLTGQWELFF
DNA: TGTGCCAGCAGTCTTACAGGGCAGTGGGAGCTGTTTTTT

size: NA
J: TRBJ2-5
V: TRBV2
D: TRBD2
CDR3: CASNLERGGQETQYF
DNA: TGTGCCAGCAACCTAGAGCGGGGCGGCCAAGAGACCCAGTACTTC

size: NA
J: TRBJ1-1
V: TRBV7-9
D: NA
CDR3: CASTLEVMNTEAFF
DNA: TGTGCCAGCACCTTAGAGGTGATGAACACTGAAGCTTTCTTT